This T cell receptor beta chain comes out of a study of blood T cell repertoires in COVID-19. For the study at large: Samples taken during acute and convalescent COVID-19 were collected in the United States, Italy and Spain. Nucleic acid was either cDNA or gDNA, and it came from T cells, B-cell-depleted T cells, or PBMCs.

The CDR3 spans 15 residues. Germline CDR1 KGHDR, CDR2 SFDVKD. V shed 4 bases and J shed 3 bases, with 11 bases lying between them. The authors' processing: Estimates of nucleated cell counts were drawn from the amplification of reference gene primers. Only in-frame clones appear in the TCRdb table, and some are missing; sequencing was by immunoSEQ multiplex PCR. The V and J calls and the clone size are those of that table, but D and trimming were determined from the DNA. The table includes tens of thousands of clones, around nine tenths detected once. The clonotype was recovered from a woman at least 80 years old with acute or convalescent COVID-19. The material sequenced was peripheral blood. V gene TRBV24-1 combines with J gene TRBJ2-2, with D possibly being TRBD1 (6 bases). The chain's CDR3 is CATSESQGYTGELFF. The DNA for the CDR3 is TGTGCCACCAGTGAAAGTCAGGGGTACACCGGGGAGCTGTTTTTT.